These 20 T cell receptor beta chains originate from one sample sequenced in a study of cytomegalovirus exposure and HLA in healthy donors. The PCR contained 60 Vbeta and 13 Jbeta primers. Method: immunoSEQ multiplex PCR; TCRdb's copy keeps in-frame clones and lacks some. Found here are about 130,000 clones, more than 65% of them singletons; the top ten hold 13%. The sequenced sample was PBMCs. All receptors come from a woman aged 60-70 years in good health and CMV-seropositive.

V usage is TRBV18 and J usage is TRBJ1-3; 7 bases fit TRBD1. The CDR3 spans 14 residues. The V and J ends lost 3 bases and 3 bases, in that order; junction bases with no gene match: 2. The germline CDR1 and CDR2 sequences are KGHSH and LQKENI. The CDR3 loop is CASSPQGDGNTIYF. The CDR3 DNA follows: TGTGCCAGCTCACCTCAGGGGGATGGAAACACCATATATTTT.

V and J are TRBV10-2 and TRBJ2-7; 8 nucleotides line up with TRBD1. Germline assignment: CDR1 WSHSY and CDR2 SAAADI. Unmatched junction bases numbered 10, after V lost 6 bases and J lost 3 bases. The CDR3 consists of 15 residues. CDR3 region: CASSKPRTGRYEQYF. In DNA, the CDR3 is TGCGCCAGCAGCAAACCACGGACAGGGCGCTACGAGCAGTACTTC.

The chain joins TRBV29-1 to TRBJ1-1, with TRBD1 matching 7 bases. V trimming: 7 bases; J trimming: 1 base; junction bases outside the gene matches: 3. The CDR3 is 12 residues long. Germline loops: CDR1 SQVTM, CDR2 ANQGSEA. The CDR3 bases are TGCAGCGCGGGACAGACGAACACTGAAGCTTTCTTT. Translation gives CSAGQTNTEAFF.

This chain joins TRBV7-2 and TRBJ2-3, with 7 bases that match TRBD1. The V gene end was trimmed by 2 bases and the J gene end by 4 bases; junction bases not matched to a gene: 6. Germline V gene sequence: CDR1 SGHTA, CDR2 FQGNSA. The CDR3 is 15 amino acids. The CDR3 reads CASSLQTGPADTQYF. In DNA form, the CDR3 reads TGTGCCAGCAGCTTACAGACAGGGCCGGCAGATACGCAGTATTTT.

This chain connects TRBV4-1 to TRBJ2-4, with a tentative D call TRBD1 (5 bases). Trimming shortened V by 3 bases and J by 0 bases, and 15 bases separated the two germline ends. The CDR3 contains 17 residues. Germline V lookup: CDR1 MGHRA, CDR2 YSYEKL. CDR3 residues: CASSHVGQALAKNIQYF. Here the CDR3 DNA reads TGCGCCAGCAGCCATGTGGGGCAGGCCCTAGCCAAAAACATTCAGTACTTC.

V usage is TRBV19 and J usage is TRBJ1-1; the D gene is possibly TRBD1 (6 bases). With 8 bases removed from V and 0 bases from J, the gap between germline ends came to 10 bases. Per germline, CDR1 LNHDA and CDR2 SQIVND (reference sequence). The CDR3 length is 13 residues. CDR3: CASSGTLNTEAFF. CDR3 in DNA: TGTGCCAGTTCCGGGACATTGAACACTGAAGCTTTCTTT.

The chain links TRBV6-6 to TRBJ2-5; TRBD2 is a possible D gene (5 bases). Trimming shortened V by 2 bases and J by 4 bases, and 11 bases separated the two germline ends. The CDR3 is 14 amino acids. CDR1 MNHNY and CDR2 SVGAGI come from the germline V gene (reference sequence). CDR3 sequence reads: CASSYRGSIETQYF. CDR3 in DNA: TGTGCCAGCAGTTACCGGGGAAGTATAGAGACCCAGTACTTC.

This chain joins TRBV19 and TRBJ2-7, with D possibly being TRBD1 (5 bases). V shed 7 bases and J shed 1 base, with 11 bases lying between them. Looked up from germline, CDR1 is LNHDA and CDR2 is SQIVND (reference sequence). The CDR3 covers 13 residues. CDR3 residues: CASNMGPSYEQYF. The CDR3 bases are TGTGCCAGTAACATGGGGCCGTCCTACGAGCAGTACTTC.

The genes are TRBV19 and TRBJ2-2; D perhaps matches TRBD2 (5 bases). There are 16 residues in the CDR3. V was trimmed by 3 bases and J by 5 bases, leaving 16 bases between them. CDR1 and CDR2 (germline): LNHDA, SQIVND (reference sequence). CDR3 protein: CASSISAPGGTGELFF. For the CDR3, the DNA is TGTGCCAGTAGTATTTCGGCCCCGGGCGGGACCGGGGAGCTGTTTTTT.

The chain recombines TRBV15 with TRBJ1-3; D uncertain. The CDR3 sequence is 15 residues long. Trimming removed 0 bases at V and 4 bases at J, with 10 bases between. From germline, CDR1 is LNHNV and CDR2 YYDKDF (reference sequence). The CDR3 reads CATSRDLAVGNTIYF. CDR3 in DNA: TGTGCCACCAGCAGAGATCTGGCAGTCGGAAACACCATATATTTT. Using reference TRBV15 and TRBJ1-3 for the parts outside the CDR3, the full variable domain is DAMVIQNPRYQVTQFGKPVTLSCSQTLNHNVMYWYQQKSSQAPKLLFHYYDKDFNNEADTPDNFQSRRPNTSFCFLDIRSPGLGDTAMYLCATSRDLAVGNTIYFGEGSWLTVV.

The rearrangement joins TRBV19 to TRBJ2-1, with D hard to call. Per germline, CDR1 LNHDA and CDR2 SQIVND (reference sequence). Trimming took off 4 bases at V and 5 bases at J, with 21 bases between the two ends. The length of the CDR3 is 17 residues. This CDR3 is CASSTNSLPQNHNEQFF. In nucleotides, the CDR3 is TGTGCCAGTAGTACCAACAGTCTCCCACAGAACCACAATGAGCAGTTCTTC.

This chain joins TRBV28 and TRBJ2-2; 11 bases are shared with TRBD2. Germline CDR1 MDHEN, CDR2 SYDVKM. The CDR3 contains 15 residues. The J segment lost 4 bases and the V segment lost 6 bases, leaving 4 bases of the junction unmatched. The CDR3 reads CASRPTSGSTGELFF. For the CDR3, the DNA is TGTGCCAGCAGACCCACTAGCGGGAGCACCGGGGAGCTGTTTTTT.

The rearrangement links TRBV30 to TRBJ1-1; 7 nucleotides agree with TRBD1. This CDR3 has 15 amino acids. Germline CDR1 GTSNPN, CDR2 SVGIG (reference sequence). V dropped 2 bases and J dropped 0; count of bases not matched to a gene: 6. As DNA, the CDR3 is TGTGCCTGGAGTTCGACAGGGAGGATGAACACTGAAGCTTTCTTT. Translation gives CAWSSTGRMNTEAFF. Combining the CDR3 with reference TRBV30 and TRBJ1-1 gives the whole variable domain SQTIHQWPATLVQPVGSPLSLECTVEGTSNPNLYWYRQAAGRGLQLLFYSVGIGQISSEVPQNLSASRPQDRQFILSSKKLLLSDSGFYLCAWSSTGRMNTEAFFGQGTRLTVV.

The chain employs TRBV5-1 and TRBJ1-2; TRBD1 agrees at 8 bases. Unmatched junction bases numbered 7, after V lost 0 bases and J lost 0 bases. The CDR3 sequence is 17 residues long. Germline values: CDR1 SGHRS, CDR2 YFSETQ. Here the CDR3 reads CASSLDQGAPTNYGYTF. The DNA of the CDR3 is TGCGCCAGCAGCTTGGATCAGGGGGCCCCGACTAACTATGGCTACACCTTC. Drawing the rest from reference TRBV5-1 and TRBJ1-2, the complete variable domain is KAGVTQTPRYLIKTRGQQVTLSCSPISGHRSVSWYQQTPGQGLQFLFEYFSETQRNKGNFPGRFSGRQFSNSRSEMNVSTLELGDSALYLCASSLDQGAPTNYGYTFGSGTRLTVV.

This chain links TRBV18 with TRBJ2-1; 11 bases line up with TRBD2. The V gene end was trimmed by 5 bases and the J gene end by 9 bases; junction bases not matched to a gene: 9. The CDR3 is 15 residues long. Germline V gene data show CDR1 as KGHSH and CDR2 as LQKENI. This CDR3 is CASSTSSGGAGEQFF. The CDR3 nucleotides are TGTGCCAGCTCAACCAGTAGCGGGGGGGCAGGTGAGCAGTTCTTC.

The genes are TRBV4-3 and TRBJ2-7, with D maybe TRBD2 (7 bases). Germline V gene sequence: CDR1 LGHNA, CDR2 YSLEER. The CDR3 has 19 amino acids. Trimming took 4 bases from V and 6 from J, leaving 31 bases between them. The CDR3 DNA reads TGCGCCAGCAGCCCAAACCCGGCGGGACAACAGTGGGGGGGTAGCGAGCAGTACTTC. Residues: CASSPNPAGQQWGGSEQYF.

The rearrangement uses TRBV6-5 and TRBJ1-4, with D maybe TRBD1 (6 bases). Per germline, CDR1 MNHEY and CDR2 SVGAGI. V lost 4 bases and J 3 bases, leaving 9 bases between the germline ends. The CDR3 spans 14 residues. In nucleotides, the CDR3 is TGTGCCAGCAGTTTACAGGGTTCTAATGAAAAACTGTTTTTT. Amino acids: CASSLQGSNEKLFF.

This clone was found a few times. The chain uses TRBV9 and TRBJ1-2; 9 bases match TRBD1. The CDR3 runs 15 residues. Germline CDR1 reads SGDLS; CDR2 reads YYNGEE. V lost 4 bases and J lost 6; bases outside the gene matches: 10. The CDR3 protein is CASSSRAGTGHGYTF. The CDR3 nucleotides are TGTGCCAGCAGCTCCCGAGCCGGGACAGGGCATGGCTACACCTTC.

This clone occurred a few times. The chain carries TRBV5-1 and TRBJ2-5, with D perhaps TRBD2 (5 bases). This CDR3 region has 14 residues. Germline CDR1 and CDR2: SGHRS and YFSETQ. V gave up 0 bases and J gave up 4 bases, with 10 bases separating them. CDR3 in DNA: TGCGCCAGCAGCTTGGTGGGGAGCGGAGAGACCCAGTACTTC. Translated, it gives CASSLVGSGETQYF.

The chain carries TRBV5-1 and TRBJ2-3, with 8 bases matching TRBD2. There are 16 residues in the CDR3. J was trimmed by 2 bases and V by 4 bases; bases with no gene match: 9. Germline CDR1 SGHRS, CDR2 YFSETQ. Here the CDR3 reads CASSRATSVTTDTQYF. CDR3 DNA sequence: TGCGCCAGCAGCCGGGCGACTAGCGTGACCACAGATACGCAGTATTTT.